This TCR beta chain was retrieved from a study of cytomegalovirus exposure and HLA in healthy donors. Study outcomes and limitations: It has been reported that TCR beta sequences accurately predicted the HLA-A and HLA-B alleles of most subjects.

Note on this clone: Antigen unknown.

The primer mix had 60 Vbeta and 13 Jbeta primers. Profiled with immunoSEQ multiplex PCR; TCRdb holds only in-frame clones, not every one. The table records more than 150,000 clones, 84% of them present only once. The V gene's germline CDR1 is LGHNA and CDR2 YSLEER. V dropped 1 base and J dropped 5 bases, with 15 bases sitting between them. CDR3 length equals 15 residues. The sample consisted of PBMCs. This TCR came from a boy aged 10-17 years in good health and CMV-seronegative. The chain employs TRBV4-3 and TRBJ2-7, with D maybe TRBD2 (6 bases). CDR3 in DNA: TGCGCCAGCAGCCAAGCAGGAGCGGGCGGGGACGAGCAGTACTTC. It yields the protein CASSQAGAGGDEQYF.